This paragraph reports one TCR beta chain. The sample is drawn from a study of blood T cell repertoires in COVID-19. About the research overall: Spain, Italy and the United States supplied samples that represented acute and convalescent COVID-19. From T cells, B-cell-depleted T cells, or PBMCs came the material, which was cDNA or gDNA.

Methods used by the authors: By means of reference gene primer amplification, nucleated cell counts were estimated. Assay used: immunoSEQ multiplex PCR; TCRdb lists only in-frame clones, some missing. V and J calls and clone size follow that table, whereas D and trimming were derived from the DNA. The table records approximately 280,000 clones, more than 75% of them present only once. The CDR3 extends over 16 amino acids. With V trimmed by 6 bases and J by 2 bases, 8 bases remained unmatched. Germline assignment: CDR1 SGHVS and CDR2 FNYEAQ. The chain couples TRBV7-6 to TRBJ2-1; 9 bases match TRBD1. This TCR was recovered from a young woman who had recovered from COVID-19. The sample comprised peripheral blood. CDR3 nucleotides: TGTGCCAGCAGTACCGGGACAGGGAGGACCTACAATGAGCAGTTCTTC. Encoded protein: CASSTGTGRTYNEQFF.